The T cell receptor beta chain described here comes from a study of siplizumab effects on memory and regulatory T cells. Study-level points and caveats: Most alloreactive clones went unmapped to unstimulated subsets; only a minor fraction mapped. Memory cells seemed less diverse than naive T cells, which seemed major alloresponse contributors. In controls, around 25% of mappable alloreactive CD4+ clones were Treg-derived on average, versus just under 70% with siplizumab.

Sequencing was performed with immunoSEQ multiplex PCR; in TCRdb, only in-frame clones are kept and a portion is missing. Of roughly 50,000 clones in the sample, roughly 92% were seen once. The CDR3 is 13 residues long. V shed 0 bases and J shed 16 bases, with 17 bases lying between them. Germline CDR1 SGDLS, CDR2 YYNGEE. This clone appeared a single time. Its antigen remains unknown. The source is a human donor in good health. Sequencing was performed on CD8+ T cells sorted from blood. V is TRBV9 and J is TRBJ2-1, with D perhaps assigned TRBD1 or TRBD2 (6 bases each). CDR3 in amino acids: CASSVEGGWDLFF. In nucleotides, the CDR3 is TGTGCCAGCAGCGTAGAGGGGGGCTGGGACCTTTTCTTC.